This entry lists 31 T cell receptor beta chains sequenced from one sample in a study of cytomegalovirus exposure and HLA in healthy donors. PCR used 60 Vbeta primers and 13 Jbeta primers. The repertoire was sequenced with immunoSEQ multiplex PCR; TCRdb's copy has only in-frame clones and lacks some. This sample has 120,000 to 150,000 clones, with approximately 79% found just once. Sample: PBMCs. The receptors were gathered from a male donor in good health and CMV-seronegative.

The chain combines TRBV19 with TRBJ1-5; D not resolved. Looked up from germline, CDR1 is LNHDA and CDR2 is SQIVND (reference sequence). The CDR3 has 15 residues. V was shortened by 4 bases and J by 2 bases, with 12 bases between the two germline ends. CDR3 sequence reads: CASSTFNGGNQPQHF. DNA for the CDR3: TGTGCCAGTAGTACCTTCAACGGGGGCAATCAGCCCCAGCATTTT.

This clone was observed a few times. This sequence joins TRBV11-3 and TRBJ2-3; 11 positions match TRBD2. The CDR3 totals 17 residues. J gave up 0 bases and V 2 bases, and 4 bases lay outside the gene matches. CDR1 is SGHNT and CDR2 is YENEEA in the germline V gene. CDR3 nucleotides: TGTGCCAGCAGCTTACTAGCGGGGGGCCCCAGCACAGATACGCAGTATTTT. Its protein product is CASSLLAGGPSTDTQYF.

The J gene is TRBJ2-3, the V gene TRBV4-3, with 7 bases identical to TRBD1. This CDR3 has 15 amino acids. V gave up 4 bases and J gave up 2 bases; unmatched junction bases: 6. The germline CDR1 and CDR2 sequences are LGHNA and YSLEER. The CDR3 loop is CASSPGTDFTDTQYF. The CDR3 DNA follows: TGCGCCAGCAGCCCCGGGACAGACTTCACAGATACGCAGTATTTT.

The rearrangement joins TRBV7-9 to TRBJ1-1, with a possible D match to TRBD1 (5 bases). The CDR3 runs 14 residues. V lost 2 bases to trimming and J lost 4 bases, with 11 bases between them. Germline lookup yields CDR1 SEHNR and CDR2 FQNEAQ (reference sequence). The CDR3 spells CASSLPGGGTEAFF. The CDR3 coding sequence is TGTGCCAGCAGCTTACCGGGGGGAGGCACTGAAGCTTTCTTT.

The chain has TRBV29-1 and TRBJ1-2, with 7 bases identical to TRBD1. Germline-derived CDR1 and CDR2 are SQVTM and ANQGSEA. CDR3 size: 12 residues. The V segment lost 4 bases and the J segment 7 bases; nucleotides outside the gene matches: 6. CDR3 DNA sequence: TGCAGCGTTGTTGGCAGGGGGTTTGGCTACACCTTC. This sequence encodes CSVVGRGFGYTF.

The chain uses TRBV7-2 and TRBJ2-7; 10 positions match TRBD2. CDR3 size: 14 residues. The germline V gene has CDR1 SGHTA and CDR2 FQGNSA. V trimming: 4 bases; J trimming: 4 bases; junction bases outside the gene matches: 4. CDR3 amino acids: CASSWSGGVYEQYF. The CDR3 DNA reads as TGTGCCAGCAGCTGGAGCGGGGGGGTATACGAGCAGTACTTC.

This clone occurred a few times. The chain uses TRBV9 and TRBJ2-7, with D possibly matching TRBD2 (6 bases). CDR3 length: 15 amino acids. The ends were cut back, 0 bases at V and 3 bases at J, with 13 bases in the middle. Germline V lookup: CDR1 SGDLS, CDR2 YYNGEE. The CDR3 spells CASSVGAGPNYEQYF. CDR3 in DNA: TGTGCCAGCAGCGTAGGCGCGGGGCCCAACTACGAGCAGTACTTC.

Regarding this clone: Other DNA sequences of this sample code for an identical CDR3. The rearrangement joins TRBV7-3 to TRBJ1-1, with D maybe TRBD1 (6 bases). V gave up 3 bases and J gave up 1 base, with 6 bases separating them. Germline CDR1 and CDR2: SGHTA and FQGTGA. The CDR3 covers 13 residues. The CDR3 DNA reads TGTGCCAGCAGCTTGGACAGGAACACTGAAGCTTTCTTT. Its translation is CASSLDRNTEAFF.

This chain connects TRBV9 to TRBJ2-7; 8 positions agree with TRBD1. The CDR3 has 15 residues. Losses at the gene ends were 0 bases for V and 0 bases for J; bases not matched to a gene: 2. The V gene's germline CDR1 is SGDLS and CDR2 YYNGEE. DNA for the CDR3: TGTGCCAGCAGCGTAGGGGACAGGAGCTCCTACGAGCAGTACTTC. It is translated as CASSVGDRSSYEQYF.

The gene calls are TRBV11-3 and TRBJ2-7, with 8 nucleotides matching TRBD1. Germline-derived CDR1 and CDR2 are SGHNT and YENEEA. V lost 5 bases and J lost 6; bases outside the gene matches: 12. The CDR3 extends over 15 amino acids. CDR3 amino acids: CASSPGGQNRVEQYF. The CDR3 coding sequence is TGTGCCAGCAGCCCAGGGGGCCAGAACCGTGTCGAGCAGTACTTC.

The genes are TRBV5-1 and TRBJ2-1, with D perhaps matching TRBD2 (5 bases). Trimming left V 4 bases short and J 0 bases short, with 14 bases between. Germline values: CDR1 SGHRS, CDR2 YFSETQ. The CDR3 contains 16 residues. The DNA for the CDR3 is TGCGCCAGCAGCCTGAGAGGGTCCAGCTCCTACAATGAGCAGTTCTTC. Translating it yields CASSLRGSSSYNEQFF.

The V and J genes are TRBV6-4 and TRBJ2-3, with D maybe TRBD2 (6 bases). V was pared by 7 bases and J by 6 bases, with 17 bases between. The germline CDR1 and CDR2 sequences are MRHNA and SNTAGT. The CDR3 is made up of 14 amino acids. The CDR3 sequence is CASKSAGISDTQYF. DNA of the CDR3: TGTGCCAGCAAGTCGGCGGGAATCTCGGATACGCAGTATTTT.

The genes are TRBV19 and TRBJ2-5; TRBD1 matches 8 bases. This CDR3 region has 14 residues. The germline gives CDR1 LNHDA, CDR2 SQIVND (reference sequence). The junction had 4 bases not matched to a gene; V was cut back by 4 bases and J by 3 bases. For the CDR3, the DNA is TGTGCCAGTAGTACTACAGGGGGAGAAGAGACCCAGTACTTC. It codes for CASSTTGGEETQYF.

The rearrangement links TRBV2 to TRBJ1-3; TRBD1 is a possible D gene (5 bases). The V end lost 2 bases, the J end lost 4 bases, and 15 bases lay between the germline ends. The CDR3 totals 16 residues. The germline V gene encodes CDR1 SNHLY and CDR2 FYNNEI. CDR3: CASSETAGLAGNTIYF. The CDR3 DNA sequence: TGTGCCAGCAGTGAAACGGCAGGGCTCGCCGGAAACACCATATATTTT.

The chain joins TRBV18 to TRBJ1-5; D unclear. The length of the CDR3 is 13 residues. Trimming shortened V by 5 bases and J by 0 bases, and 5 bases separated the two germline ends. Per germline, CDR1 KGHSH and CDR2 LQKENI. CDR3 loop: CASSSNSNQPQHF. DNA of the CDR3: TGTGCCAGCTCAAGCAATAGCAATCAGCCCCAGCATTTT.

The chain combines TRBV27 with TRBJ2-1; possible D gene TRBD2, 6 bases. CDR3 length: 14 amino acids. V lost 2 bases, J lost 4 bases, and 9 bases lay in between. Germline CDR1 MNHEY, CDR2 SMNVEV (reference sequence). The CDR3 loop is CASSLKGTYNEQFF. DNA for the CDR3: TGTGCCAGCAGTTTAAAAGGGACTTACAATGAGCAGTTCTTC.

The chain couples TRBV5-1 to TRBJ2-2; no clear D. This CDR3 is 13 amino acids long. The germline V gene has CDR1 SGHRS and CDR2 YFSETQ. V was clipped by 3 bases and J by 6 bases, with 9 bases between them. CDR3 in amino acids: CASSWARPGELFF. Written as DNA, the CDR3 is TGCGCCAGCAGCTGGGCCCGACCCGGGGAGCTGTTTTTT.

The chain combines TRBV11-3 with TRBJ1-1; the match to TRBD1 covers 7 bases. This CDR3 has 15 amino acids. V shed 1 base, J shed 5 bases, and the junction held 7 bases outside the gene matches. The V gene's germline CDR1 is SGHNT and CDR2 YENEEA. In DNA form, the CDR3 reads TGTGCCAGCAGCTTAGCACAGGGGCAGGGGACTGAAGCTTTCTTT. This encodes CASSLAQGQGTEAFF.

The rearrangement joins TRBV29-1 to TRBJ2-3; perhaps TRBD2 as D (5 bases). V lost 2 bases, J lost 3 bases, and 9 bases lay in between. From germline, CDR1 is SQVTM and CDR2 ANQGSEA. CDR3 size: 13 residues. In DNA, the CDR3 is TGCAGCGTTGAACGGGGAATGACAGATACGCAGTATTTT. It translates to CSVERGMTDTQYF.

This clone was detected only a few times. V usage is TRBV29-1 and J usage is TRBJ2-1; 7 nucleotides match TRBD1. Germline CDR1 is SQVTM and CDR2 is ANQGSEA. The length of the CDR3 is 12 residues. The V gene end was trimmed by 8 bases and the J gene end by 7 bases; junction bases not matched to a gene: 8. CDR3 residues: CSSRQGWNEQFF. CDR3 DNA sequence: TGCAGCTCCCGACAGGGCTGGAATGAGCAGTTCTTC.

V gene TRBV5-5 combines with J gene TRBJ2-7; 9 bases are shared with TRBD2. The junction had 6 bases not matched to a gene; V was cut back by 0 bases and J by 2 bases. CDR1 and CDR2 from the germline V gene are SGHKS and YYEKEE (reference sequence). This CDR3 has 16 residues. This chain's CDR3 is CASSLEGGRAAYEQYF. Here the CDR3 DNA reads TGTGCCAGCAGCTTGGAGGGCGGGAGGGCAGCCTACGAGCAGTACTTC.

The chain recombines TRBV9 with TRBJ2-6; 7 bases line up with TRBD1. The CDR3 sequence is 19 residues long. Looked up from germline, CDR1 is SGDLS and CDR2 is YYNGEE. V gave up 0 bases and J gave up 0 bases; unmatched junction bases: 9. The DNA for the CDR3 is TGTGCCAGCAGCGTAGGGGTCCCAGGGGGTAGCTCTGGGGCCAACGTCCTGACTTTC. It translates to CASSVGVPGGSSGANVLTF. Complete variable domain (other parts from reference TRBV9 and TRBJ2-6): DSGVTQTPKHLITATGQRVTLRCSPRSGDLSVYWYQQSLDQGLQFLIQYYNGEERAKGNILERFSAQQFPDLHSELNLSSLELGDSALYFCASSVGVPGGSSGANVLTFGAGSRLTVL.

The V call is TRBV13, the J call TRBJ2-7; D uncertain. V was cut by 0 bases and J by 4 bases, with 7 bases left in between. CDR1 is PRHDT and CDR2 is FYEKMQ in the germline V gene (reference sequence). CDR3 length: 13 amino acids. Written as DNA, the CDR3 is TGTGCCAGCAGCTTAGGCCTGAGGTACGAGCAGTACTTC. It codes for CASSLGLRYEQYF.

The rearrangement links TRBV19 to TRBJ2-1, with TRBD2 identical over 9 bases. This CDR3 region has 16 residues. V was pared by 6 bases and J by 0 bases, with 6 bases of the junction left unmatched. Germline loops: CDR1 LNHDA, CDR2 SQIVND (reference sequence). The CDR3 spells CASRLLREGSYNEQFF. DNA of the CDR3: TGTGCCAGTAGGCTCTTGCGGGAGGGCTCCTACAATGAGCAGTTCTTC.

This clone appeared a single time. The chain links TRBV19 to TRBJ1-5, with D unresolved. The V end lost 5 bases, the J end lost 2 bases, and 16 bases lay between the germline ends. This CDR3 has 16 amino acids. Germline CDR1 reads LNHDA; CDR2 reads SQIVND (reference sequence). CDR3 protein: CASSGRGGLGNQPQHF. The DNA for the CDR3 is TGTGCCAGTAGTGGTCGAGGAGGACTCGGCAATCAGCCCCAGCATTTT. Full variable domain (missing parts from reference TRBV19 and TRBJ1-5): DGGITQSPKYLFRKEGQNVTLSCEQNLNHDAMYWYRQDPGQGLRLIYYSQIVNDFQKGDIAEGYSVSREKKESFPLTVTSAQKNPTAFYLCASSGRGGLGNQPQHFGDGTRLSIL.

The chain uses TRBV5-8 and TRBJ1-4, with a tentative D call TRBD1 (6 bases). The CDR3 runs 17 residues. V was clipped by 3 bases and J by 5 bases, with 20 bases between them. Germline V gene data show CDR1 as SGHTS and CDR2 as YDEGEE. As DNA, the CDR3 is TGTGCCAGCAGCTACCGACGACAGGCTTGGGGGAATGAAAAACTGTTTTTT. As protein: CASSYRRQAWGNEKLFF.

The CDR3 loop is CASSANRDPNTEAFF. The CDR3 DNA is TGTGCCAGCAGCGCGAACAGGGACCCGAACACTGAAGCTTTCTTT. This chain uses TRBV7-6 with TRBJ1-1; TRBD1 is a possible D gene (6 bases). CDR1 is SGHVS and CDR2 is FNYEAQ in the germline V gene. V lost 5 bases and J lost 1, with 14 bases in between. The CDR3 covers 15 residues.

CDR3 in amino acids: CASSTSGRATGELFF. As DNA, the CDR3 is TGTGCCAGCAGTACTAGCGGGAGGGCCACCGGGGAGCTGTTTTTT. The J gene is TRBJ2-2, the V gene TRBV2; 13 bases align to TRBD2. Per the germline V gene, CDR1 is SNHLY and CDR2 is FYNNEI. The J segment lost 4 bases and the V segment lost 5 bases, leaving 1 base of the junction unmatched. This CDR3 comprises 15 residues.

CDR3 residues: CASARGMSGGDEQYF. The DNA for the CDR3 is TGTGCTAGTGCCCGAGGAATGTCAGGGGGCGACGAGCAGTACTTC. The chain has TRBV12-5 and TRBJ2-7; 8 nucleotides align to TRBD1. V lost 7 bases and J lost 5; bases outside the gene matches: 13. This CDR3 has 15 residues. Germline assignment: CDR1 LGHNT and CDR2 FRNRAP. The complete variable domain, with remaining parts taken from reference TRBV12-5 and TRBJ2-7, reads DARVTQTPRHKVTEMGQEVTMRCQPILGHNTVFWYRQTMMQGLELLAYFRNRAPLDDSGMPKDRFSAEMPDATLATLKIQPSEPRDSAVYFCASARGMSGGDEQYFGPGTRLTVT.

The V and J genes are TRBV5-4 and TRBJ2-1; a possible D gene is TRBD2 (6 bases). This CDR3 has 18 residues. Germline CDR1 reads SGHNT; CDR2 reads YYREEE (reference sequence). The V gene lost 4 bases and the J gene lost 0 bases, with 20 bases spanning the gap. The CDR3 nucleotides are TGTGCCAGCAGCCCTCAGAGCGGGTTACCGAGCTCCTACAATGAGCAGTTCTTC. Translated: CASSPQSGLPSSYNEQFF.

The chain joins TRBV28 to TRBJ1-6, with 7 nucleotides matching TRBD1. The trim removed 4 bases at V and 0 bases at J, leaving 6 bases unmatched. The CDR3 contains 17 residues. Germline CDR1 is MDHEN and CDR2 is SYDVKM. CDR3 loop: CASSSSQGSSYNSPLHF. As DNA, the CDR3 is TGTGCCAGCAGTTCTTCACAGGGGAGCTCCTATAATTCACCCCTCCACTTT. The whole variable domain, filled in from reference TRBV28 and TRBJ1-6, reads DVKVTQSSRYLVKRTGEKVFLECVQDMDHENMFWYRQDPGLGLRLIYFSYDVKMKEKGDIPEGYSVSREKKERFSLILESASTNQTSMYLCASSSSQGSSYNSPLHFGNGTRLTVT.